This TCR beta chain emerged from a study of OX40 agonist ivuxolimab in advanced cancers. Regarding the complete study: Ivuxolimab was a fully human IgG2 agonistic monoclonal antibody targeting the costimulatory receptor OX40 (CD134). Intravenous ivuxolimab was administered to patients every 2 weeks at six dose levels: 0.01, 0.1, 0.3, 1.5, 3 and 10 mg/kg. Of the roughly 51 patients in dose escalation, around 20 had hepatocellular carcinoma, some 15 had melanoma, 9 had renal cell carcinoma and 9 had head and neck cancer. A male proportion of 82.7% and a mean age of about 60 years, ranging from 23 to 79, were recorded for the dose-escalation cohort. Patients were allowed to have had prior anti-PD-1, anti-PD-L1 or anti-CTLA-4 therapy, and 30% to 40% of the dose-escalation patients had been treated with checkpoint inhibitors. Partial responses occurred in three dose-escalation patients, of whom one had hepatocellular carcinoma and two had cutaneous melanoma. The point of sequencing TCRbeta in the periphery was to test whether ivuxolimab changed TCR sequence diversity and drove clonal T-cell expansion. The paper describes the monotherapy dose-escalation part (N ≈ 50 patients) of the phase I trial of ivuxolimab. Summary of the overall study and its limitations: After ivuxolimab, more expanded clones were found on average in CD8+ T cells than in CD4+ T cells. At doses from 0.1 to 3.0 mg/kg, clonal expansion was seen in both CD4+ and CD8+ blood T cells between baseline and week 6. Antigen specificity was not determined for the clonally expanded peripheral T cells. Partial responders in the 0.1-3.0 mg/kg groups had among the lowest normalized peripheral clonal expansion, especially among CD8+ T cells. Low levels of normalized T-cell clonal expansion were also seen in some patients who did not respond.

Patients with autoimmune disease history or receiving systemic immunosuppression were excluded from the trial. Peripheral blood for TCR sequencing was collected from all dose cohorts at baseline, on cycle 4 day 1, and on cycle 7 day 1. The samples were taken from a phase I, first-in-human, multicenter, open-label dose-escalation trial of ivuxolimab. The trial enrolled adults with locally advanced or metastatic head and neck squamous cell, hepatocellular, melanoma or renal cell carcinoma. Before TCR sequencing, CD4+ and CD8+ T cells were separately sorted from peripheral blood. The CDR3 runs 13 residues from the cysteine to the phenylalanine. Solely the CDR3 DNA is kept, with 39 bases framed from the first base. From a lookup of the germline V gene, CDR1 and CDR2 are SQVTM and ANQGSEA. V is shortened by 4 bases, J by 2 bases, and the region joining them spans 11 bases. To sequence the TCRbeta CDR3 region, genomic DNA was isolated from the sorted cells. TCRbeta CDR3 regions were sequenced using the immunoSEQ Assay. What TCRdb holds here is the immuneACCESS table cut down to in-frame rearrangements. Part of the clones is not present; checked against another copy, under half of the missing clones reflect an unresolved V gene, and the others are unexplained. This sample gives more than 65,000 clones in total; 88% of them show up just once. Under 1.1% of the sample belongs to the ten largest clones.

Concerning this clone: Its specific antigen is unknown. No base qualities exist here, and no much larger clone lies one base off it.

The sequence came from an adult with an advanced solid tumor such as melanoma, head and neck, liver or kidney cancer. This specimen was CD4+ or CD8+ T cells sorted from blood, taken in a trial of the OX40 agonist ivuxolimab. The V gene is TRBV29-1 and the J gene is TRBJ2-5; the D region possibly corresponds to TRBD1 (7 bases align). The CDR3 is CSVGQGGQETQYF. Read as DNA, the sequence is TGCAGCGTTGGACAGGGAGGTCAAGAGACCCAGTACTTC. Joined to the reference TRBV29-1 and TRBJ2-5 proteins, this CDR3 gives the full variable domain: SAVISQKPSRDICQRGTSLTIQCQVDSQVTMMFWYRQQPGQSLTLIATANQGSEATYESGFVIDKFPISRPNLTFSTLTVSNMSPEDSSIYLCSVGQGGQETQYFGPGTRLLVL.